The 19 T cell receptor beta chains given below trace back to one sample, sequenced in a study of cytomegalovirus exposure and HLA in healthy donors. PCR primers comprised 60 Vbeta and 13 Jbeta primers. The protocol was immunoSEQ multiplex PCR, while the TCRdb copy is restricted to in-frame clones and leaves out a portion. Among over 100,000 clones, about 8.5% were seen once, and the ten largest hold approximately 5%. Sequenced sample: PBMCs. Receptor source: a man aged 40-49 years in good health and CMV-seronegative.

Comment on this clone: Other DNA sequences in this specimen translate into the identical CDR3. This chain links TRBV19 with TRBJ1-5; D is perhaps TRBD1 (5 bases). The V gene's germline CDR1 is LNHDA and CDR2 SQIVND (reference sequence). This CDR3 has 13 amino acids. Trimming cost V 9 bases and J 4 bases, with 13 bases left between them. The CDR3 DNA is TGTGCCAGCTCCGGTGGGGGGAATCAGCCCCAGCATTTT. Translating it yields CASSGGGNQPQHF.

Only a few counts were recorded for this clone. The rearrangement uses TRBV7-6 and TRBJ2-3, with no clear D. CDR3 size: 15 residues. The V end lost 6 bases, the J end lost 2 bases, and 15 bases lay between the germline ends. The V gene's germline CDR1 is SGHVS and CDR2 FNYEAQ. The CDR3 DNA follows: TGTGCCAGCAGTCTCCGGGTTTCCTTCACAGATACGCAGTATTTT. Protein sequence: CASSLRVSFTDTQYF. Filled out from reference TRBV7-6 and TRBJ2-3, the complete variable domain reads GAGVSQSPRYKVTKRGQDVALRCDPISGHVSLYWYRQALGQGPEFLTYFNYEAQQDKSGLPNDRFSAERPEGSISTLTIQRTEQRDSAMYRCASSLRVSFTDTQYFGPGTRLTVL.

V and J are TRBV5-4 and TRBJ2-1; no firm D call. Trimming pared 2 bases from V and 5 bases from J, leaving 11 bases between. Germline CDR1 is SGHNT and CDR2 is YYREEE (reference sequence). CDR3 length: 14 residues. The DNA of the CDR3 is TGTGCCAGCAGCTTTGGCCCGTGGCACAATGAGCAGTTCTTC. It yields the protein CASSFGPWHNEQFF.

The chain links TRBV6-4 to TRBJ2-3; the match to TRBD2 covers 10 bases. V lost 5 bases to trimming and J lost 1 base; unmatched junction nucleotides: 3. Germline CDR1 and CDR2: MRHNA and SNTAGT. The CDR3 contains 15 residues. In DNA form, the CDR3 reads TGTGCCAGCAGTTCCGGACTAGCGGGCACAGATACGCAGTATTTT. Translating it yields CASSSGLAGTDTQYF.

This chain uses TRBV6-6 with TRBJ1-1; D is possibly TRBD1 (5 bases). Trimming pared 5 bases from V and 3 bases from J, leaving 13 bases between. CDR3 length: 14 residues. Germline V lookup: CDR1 MNHNY, CDR2 SVGAGI (reference sequence). CDR3 protein: CASSIDSLDTEAFF. CDR3 in DNA: TGTGCCAGCAGTATAGACAGCCTGGACACTGAAGCTTTCTTT.

J is TRBJ1-1 and V is TRBV4-1, with a weak D call TRBD1 (6 bases). The CDR3 consists of 14 residues. Trimming left V 4 bases short and J 4 bases short, with 13 bases between. CDR1 and CDR2 from the germline V gene are MGHRA and YSYEKL. DNA of the CDR3: TGCGCCAGCAGCCGATTACAGGGCAGCACTGAAGCTTTCTTT. It translates to CASSRLQGSTEAFF.

This clone was detected only a few times. The chain carries TRBV7-3 and TRBJ1-1; a possible D gene is TRBD1 (6 bases). Germline V CDR1 and CDR2: SGHTA, FQGTGA. This CDR3 has 14 residues. V was trimmed by 2 bases and J by 5 bases, leaving 12 bases between them. CDR3 sequence (DNA): TGTGCCAGCAGCTTAGTTGGGGGCGCGACTGAAGCTTTCTTT. It codes for CASSLVGGATEAFF. The complete variable domain, with remaining parts taken from reference TRBV7-3 and TRBJ1-1, reads GAGVSQTPSNKVTEKGKYVELRCDPISGHTALYWYRQSLGQGPEFLIYFQGTGAADDSGLPNDRFFAVRPEGSVSTLKIQRTERGDSAVYLCASSLVGGATEAFFGQGTRLTVV.

This clone was detected only a few times. V usage is TRBV25-1 and J usage is TRBJ1-6; D unresolved. Trimming removed 5 bases from V and 11 bases from J, with 22 bases in between. Germline V gene sequence: CDR1 MGHDK, CDR2 SYGVNS. The CDR3 extends over 16 amino acids. DNA of the CDR3: TGTGCCAGCAGTTCAGGAGGGCCACTTCAAGGGACACCCCTCCACTTT. It encodes CASSSGGPLQGTPLHF.

V usage is TRBV7-2 and J usage is TRBJ2-2, with a tentative D call TRBD2 (6 bases). CDR3 length equals 15 residues. V was trimmed by 4 bases and J by 3 bases, leaving 12 bases between them. Germline CDR1 and CDR2: SGHTA and FQGNSA. CDR3 coding DNA: TGTGCCAGCAGCTCGGACGGGACTTACACCGGGGAGCTGTTTTTT. This codes for CASSSDGTYTGELFF.

V is TRBV7-2 and J is TRBJ2-1; the match to TRBD2 covers 14 bases. Germline-derived CDR1 and CDR2 are SGHTA and FQGNSA. V gave up 5 bases and J gave up 15 bases; unmatched junction bases: 12. The CDR3 spans 15 residues. This CDR3 is CASSPGLAGALVLFF. CDR3 coding DNA: TGTGCCAGCAGCCCGGGACTAGCGGGGGCCCTTGTGCTGTTCTTC.

The chain employs TRBV7-3 and TRBJ2-2, with D perhaps TRBD2 (5 bases). In germline, CDR1 is SGHTA, CDR2 FQGTGA. Between the trimmed V and J ends, which lost 2 bases and 7 bases, there was a span of 14 bases. The CDR3 covers 15 residues. The CDR3 sequence is CASSLALEGSGELFF. CDR3 nucleotides: TGTGCCAGCAGCTTAGCCCTAGAGGGTAGCGGGGAGCTGTTTTTT.

This clone turned up a few times. The chain carries TRBV2 and TRBJ2-3; the match to TRBD2 covers 7 bases. This CDR3 has 14 residues. Germline assignment: CDR1 SNHLY and CDR2 FYNNEI. The ends lost 7 bases at V and 0 bases at J; junction bases unmatched: 4. CDR3 sequence: CASKRDRSTDTQYF. The CDR3 coding sequence is TGTGCCAGCAAGCGGGATAGGAGCACAGATACGCAGTATTTT.

This clone has only a few counts. The chain combines TRBV6-5 with TRBJ2-5, with TRBD1 matching over 12 bases. The germline V gene encodes CDR1 MNHEY and CDR2 SVGAGI. CDR3 length equals 14 residues. The V gene end was trimmed by 6 bases and the J gene end by 5 bases; junction bases not matched to a gene: 4. This CDR3 reads CASRGTGGFETQYF. CDR3 coding DNA: TGTGCCAGCAGAGGGACAGGGGGCTTCGAGACCCAGTACTTC.

A few counts support this clone. The genes are TRBV27 and TRBJ2-1; 16 nucleotides agree with TRBD2. Per the germline V gene, CDR1 is MNHEY and CDR2 is SMNVEV (reference sequence). V trimming: 8 bases; J trimming: 3 bases; junction bases outside the gene matches: 7. The CDR3 extends over 17 amino acids. This chain's CDR3 is CASLGLAGGRFYNEQFF. DNA of the CDR3: TGTGCCAGCCTGGGACTAGCGGGGGGGCGCTTCTACAATGAGCAGTTCTTC.

In its sample, this clone was seen a few times. The rearrangement joins TRBV19 to TRBJ1-1; TRBD1 matches 9 bases. Germline V gene data show CDR1 as LNHDA and CDR2 as SQIVND (reference sequence). Losses at the gene ends were 4 bases for V and 5 bases for J; bases not matched to a gene: 8. The CDR3 spans 15 residues. The CDR3 region has the DNA TGTGCCAGTAGTACCCGGACAGGGGCGGGAACTGAAGCTTTCTTT. Translating it yields CASSTRTGAGTEAFF. Supplemented by reference TRBV19 and TRBJ1-1, the full variable domain reads DGGITQSPKYLFRKEGQNVTLSCEQNLNHDAMYWYRQDPGQGLRLIYYSQIVNDFQKGDIAEGYSVSREKKESFPLTVTSAQKNPTAFYLCASSTRTGAGTEAFFGQGTRLTVV.

J is TRBJ2-7 and V is TRBV5-1, with D perhaps TRBD1 (5 bases). Germline values: CDR1 SGHRS, CDR2 YFSETQ. The V gene lost 2 bases and the J gene lost 2 bases, with 11 bases spanning the gap. CDR3 size: 14 residues. The CDR3 region is CASSFGDRPYEQYF. In DNA, the CDR3 is TGCGCCAGCAGCTTTGGAGACAGACCCTACGAGCAGTACTTC.

The rearrangement uses TRBV5-5 and TRBJ1-1; tentatively, D is TRBD1 (5 bases). With 4 bases removed from V and 5 bases from J, the gap between germline ends came to 15 bases. The V gene's germline CDR1 is SGHKS and CDR2 YYEKEE (reference sequence). CDR3 length equals 14 residues. The CDR3: CASSRDRGGTEAFF. The CDR3, as DNA: TGTGCCAGCAGCCGCGACCGCGGGGGGACTGAAGCTTTCTTT.

This clone was counted only a few times. V is TRBV7-2 and J is TRBJ2-2; D possibly corresponds to TRBD2 (6 bases). The CDR3 is made up of 16 amino acids. Germline-derived CDR1 and CDR2 are SGHTA and FQGNSA. Deletions cut 0 bases from V and 7 bases from J, with 15 bases between. The CDR3 loop is CASSLAGGWSGGELFF. The CDR3 nucleotides are TGTGCCAGCAGCTTAGCGGGGGGATGGAGTGGCGGGGAGCTGTTTTTT.

This clone came up a few times. The V call is TRBV7-2, the J call TRBJ2-3; no definite D call. CDR3 size: 13 residues. Trimming removed 2 bases at V and 6 bases at J, with 9 bases between. Germline assignment: CDR1 SGHTA and CDR2 FQGNSA. CDR3 in DNA: TGTGCCAGCAGCTTATCGCAACTGGATACGCAGTATTTT. As protein: CASSLSQLDTQYF.